A selection of T cell receptor beta chains follows, all from one sample in a study of shared clonotypes between healthy human individuals. TCRdb's table, derived via immunoSEQ multiplex PCR, lists solely in-frame clones and lacks some. The table lists about 1.1 million clones, 70% to 85% of them singletons, with 0.89% in the top ten. The sequenced sample was memory CD4+ T cells from PBMCs. These receptors were collected from a man aged 18-30 years in good health. Some clones in this sample may be carry-over from other donors' samples. The conserved cysteine and the conserved F or W are not part of the CDR3 here. Each record gives: CDR3 length, V gene, CDR3 protein.

len: 15; v_gene: TRBV29-1; CDR3aa: SVDGLSGGSSYNEQF
len: 11; v_gene: TRBV19; CDR3aa: ASSIRPSETQY
len: 9; v_gene: TRBV28; CDR3aa: ASSRGKPQH
len: 12; v_gene: TRBV5-1; CDR3aa: ASSGDGMNTEAF
len: 10; v_gene: TRBV29-1; CDR3aa: SAMRGGLEQY
len: 11; v_gene: TRBV29-1; CDR3aa: SVDNYPTDTQY
len: 12; v_gene: TRBV28; CDR3aa: ASTKGGGNYGYT
len: 10; v_gene: TRBV30; CDR3aa: AWSSGGETQY
len: 14; v_gene: TRBV19; CDR3aa: ASSNRGKAPRNEQY
len: 13; v_gene: TRBV5-1; CDR3aa: ASSPSGRAANEQF
len: 13; v_gene: TRBV29-1; CDR3aa: SALTRLAGNNEQF
len: 12; v_gene: TRBV7-3; CDR3aa: ASSSGLGTDTQY
len: 13; v_gene: TRBV5-5; CDR3aa: ASSRTVRSSYEQY
len: 14; v_gene: TRBV6-6; CDR3aa: ASTPTQGAGSVEQY
len: 12; v_gene: TRBV29-1; CDR3aa: SVGQGSGGYEQY
len: 13; v_gene: TRBV5-1; CDR3aa: ASSSGLAGPYEQY
len: 15; v_gene: TRBV6-8; CDR3aa: ASSYGWDREFDSPLH
len: 16; v_gene: TRBV6-1; CDR3aa: ASSATVRDRSGANVLT
len: 14; v_gene: TRBV4-1; CDR3aa: ASSQGPGLRRNTIY
len: 12; v_gene: TRBV6-1; CDR3aa: ASSNPGTRETQY
len: 12; v_gene: TRBV28; CDR3aa: ASSREAPVNIQY
len: 10; v_gene: TRBV9; CDR3aa: ASSFDRDEQF
len: 12; v_gene: TRBV4-1; CDR3aa: ASSQDSKNYGYT
len: 12; v_gene: TRBV2; CDR3aa: ATGTKMGGNTIY